These 20 T cell receptor beta chains share one sample of origin, sequenced in a study of blood T cells in healthy people across ages. A J-beta primer mix and a sample-barcoded 5' primer were used in a second PCR of about 7 to 11 cycles. MiXCR, run by TCRdb on the 5' RACE reads, gives a single entry per CDR3 protein. This sample has over 1,200,000 distinct CDR3 sequences, with roughly 59% found just once. Source material: blood. The source is a man aged 18 to 30 in good health.

A note on this clonotype: Germline and junction disagree at one end, which may indicate a read error. The chain couples TRBV12-3 or TRBV12-4 to TRBJ2-2; D uncertain. This CDR3 has 16 residues. The chain's CDR3 is CASCFCTGGDTGELFF. As DNA, the CDR3 is TGTGCCAGCTGTTTTTGTACCGGTGGGGACACCGGGGAGCTGTTTTTT.

This chain uses TRBV10-1 with TRBJ2-7; possibly TRBD2 for D (5 bases). Trimming took 3 bases from V and 3 from J, leaving 15 bases between them. Per the germline V gene, CDR1 is WNHNN and CDR2 is SYGVQD (reference sequence). The CDR3 length is 15 residues. Here the CDR3 DNA reads TGCGCCAGCAGTGACCCCGGAGGACCCAGCTACGAGCAGTACTTC. The encoded protein is CASSDPGGPSYEQYF.

The CDR3 coding sequence is TGTGCCATCCGATCCCGGACACACAGCACAGATACGCAGTATTTT. Residues: CAIRSRTHSTDTQYF. This chain uses TRBV10-3 with TRBJ2-3; maybe TRBD1 (5 bases). The CDR3 totals 15 residues. CDR1 and CDR2 (germline): ENHRY, SYGVKD. Between the trimmed V and J ends, which lost 8 bases and 0 bases, there was a span of 15 bases.

The chain is built from TRBV12-3 or TRBV12-4 and TRBJ2-3; TRBD2 matches 11 bases. The CDR3 sequence is 17 residues long. The trim removed 6 bases at V and 1 base at J, leaving 9 bases unmatched. The CDR3 DNA reads TGTGCCAGCAGCCCTATTAGGACTAGCGGGCGCACAGATACGCAGTATTTT. As protein: CASSPIRTSGRTDTQYF.

This rearrangement joins TRBV12-3 or TRBV12-4 to TRBJ2-4; D possibly corresponds to TRBD1 (5 bases). The length of the CDR3 is 12 residues. Trimming removed 5 bases at V and 13 bases at J, with 15 bases between. CDR3 bases: TGTGCCAGCAGTCTCGACAGTCCCAGGCAGTACTTC. Its protein is CASSLDSPRQYF.

As DNA, the CDR3 is TGCGCCAGCAGCTTGGTTGAGGGGGCCGACACCGGGGAGCTGTTTTTT. Protein sequence: CASSLVEGADTGELFF. The V gene is TRBV5-1, the J gene TRBJ2-2, with 7 bases identical to TRBD1. Germline V gene sequence: CDR1 SGHRS, CDR2 YFSETQ. The junction had 5 bases not matched to a gene; V was cut back by 0 bases and J by 3 bases. This CDR3 region has 16 residues. Looking up the rest from reference TRBV5-1 and TRBJ2-2 gives the full variable domain: KAGVTQTPRYLIKTRGQQVTLSCSPISGHRSVSWYQQTPGQGLQFLFEYFSETQRNKGNFPGRFSGRQFSNSRSEMNVSTLELGDSALYLCASSLVEGADTGELFFGEGSRLTVL.

V and J are TRBV20-1 and TRBJ1-2; D is perhaps TRBD1 (5 bases). Germline V gives CDR1 DFQATT, CDR2 SNEGSKA (reference sequence). The CDR3 runs 19 residues. V gave up 0 bases and J gave up 0 bases, with 23 bases separating them. CDR3 DNA: TGCAGTGCTAGAGATAGGTGGGGACTCGGGGGGGAAGCTAACTATGGCTACACCTTC. It is translated as CSARDRWGLGGEANYGYTF.

The chain couples TRBV14 to TRBJ2-1; TRBD1 or TRBD2 may be the D gene (5 bases each). The CDR3 has 16 residues. Per the germline V gene, CDR1 is SGHDN and CDR2 is FVKESK. Trimming stripped 4 bases from V and 4 bases from J, with 17 bases between. For the CDR3, the DNA is TGTGCCAGCAGCCGCAACCGGGACCTTCGGTACAATGAGCAGTTCTTC. It translates to CASSRNRDLRYNEQFF.

A few counts support this clonotype. This chain uses TRBV25-1 with TRBJ1-5; D remains ambiguous. The CDR3 has 14 residues. V was trimmed by 4 bases and J by 3 bases, leaving 10 bases between them. Germline-derived CDR1 and CDR2 are MGHDK and SYGVNS. CDR3 amino acids: CASSVGQFNQPQHF. The CDR3 coding sequence is TGTGCCAGCAGTGTAGGGCAGTTCAATCAGCCCCAGCATTTT.

The chain carries TRBV12-3 or TRBV12-4 and TRBJ2-7, with D perhaps TRBD1 (5 bases). Trimming removed 0 bases at V and 7 bases at J, with 19 bases between. CDR3 length: 16 amino acids. CDR3 in DNA: TGTGCCAGCAGTTTAGCTAGGGGCGACCCATACAATGAGCAGTACTTC. It yields the protein CASSLARGDPYNEQYF.

This clonotype has only a few counts. V and J are TRBV12-3 or TRBV12-4 and TRBJ2-7; D not resolved. The CDR3 is 12 residues long. Deletions cut 8 bases from V and 2 bases from J, with 10 bases between. In DNA, the CDR3 is TGTGCCAGCGGCCAGTCAACCTACGAGCAGTACTTC. This sequence encodes CASGQSTYEQYF.

The rearrangement links TRBV7-2 to TRBJ1-6; D remains ambiguous. The germline V and J ends were trimmed by 7 bases and 3 bases, with 10 bases remaining between them. This CDR3 has 14 amino acids. CDR1 is SGHTA, CDR2 FQGNSA, per germline. CDR3 DNA: TGTGCCAGCACTGTAGGATTCTATAATTCACCCCTCCACTTT. Its translation: CASTVGFYNSPLHF.

This chain connects TRBV11-2 to TRBJ2-1; TRBD2 aligns across 8 bases. The CDR3 sequence is 15 residues long. V trimming: 5 bases; J trimming: 7 bases; junction bases outside the gene matches: 10. CDR1 and CDR2 from the germline V gene are SGHAT and FQNNGV. This CDR3 is CASSPQQAGGNEQFF. The DNA of the CDR3 is TGTGCCAGCAGCCCACAACAGGCGGGAGGAAATGAGCAGTTCTTC.

This clonotype was counted only a few times. This could be a read error, since a much larger clone is one nucleotide away. The genes are TRBV11-2 and TRBJ2-5; 11 bases line up with TRBD2. V trimming: 8 bases; J trimming: 11 bases; junction bases outside the gene matches: 16. This CDR3 is 15 amino acids long. The germline gives CDR1 SGHAT, CDR2 FQNNGV. The CDR3 DNA follows: TGTGCCAGCCACGCGGGGACTAGCGGAAAAAATGAGCAGTACTTC. It translates to CASHAGTSGKNEQYF.

This chain uses TRBV6-2 or TRBV6-3 with TRBJ2-7, with TRBD2 identical over 11 bases. Trimming took 4 bases from V and 7 from J; bases not matched to a gene: 15. The CDR3 loop spans 17 amino acids. Germline CDR1 reads MNHEY; CDR2 reads SVGEGT. The DNA of the CDR3 is TGTGCCAGCAGTTCCCAACGACTAGCGGGGAACTACAATGAGCAGTACTTC. Encoded protein: CASSSQRLAGNYNEQYF.

The chain employs TRBV29-1 and TRBJ2-7, with 8 bases identical to TRBD2. Germline trimming cut 4 bases from V and 0 bases from J; bases unmatched to any gene: 20. Germline-derived CDR1 and CDR2 are SQVTM and ANQGSEA. The CDR3 consists of 19 residues. CDR3 nucleotide sequence: TGCAGCGTTGCGGGGGGGTACTCTAGCGGGTCGACCAACTCCTACGAGCAGTACTTC. Its translation is CSVAGGYSSGSTNSYEQYF.

This clonotype has more than one count but fewer than ten. The chain joins TRBV12-3 or TRBV12-4 to TRBJ2-1; no clear D gene. The germline V and J ends were trimmed by 4 bases and 8 bases, with 9 bases remaining between them. There are 12 residues in the CDR3. The CDR3 DNA is TGTGCCAGCAGTTCTATTAGAGATGAGCAGTTCTTC. Residues: CASSSIRDEQFF.

The gene calls are TRBV6-5 and TRBJ1-5; weak D call: TRBD1 (5 bases). The germline V gene has CDR1 MNHEY and CDR2 SVGAGI. Trimming shortened V by 0 bases and J by 10 bases, and 13 bases separated the two germline ends. The CDR3 has 14 amino acids. CDR3 in amino acids: CASSYSGGTEPQHF. In nucleotides, the CDR3 is TGTGCCAGCAGTTACTCGGGAGGGACGGAACCCCAGCATTTT.

The rearrangement links TRBV27 to TRBJ2-3, with no clear D. The CDR3 has 13 amino acids. CDR1 MNHEY and CDR2 SMNVEV come from the germline V gene (reference sequence). V was clipped by 7 bases and J by 2 bases, with 10 bases between them. The CDR3 spells CASKPLLTDTQYF. The CDR3 DNA is TGTGCCAGCAAACCCCTCCTCACAGATACGCAGTATTTT.

The CDR3 reads CASSYSRGGSSYEQYF. For the CDR3, the DNA is TGTGCCAGCAGTTACTCGAGAGGGGGGAGCTCCTACGAGCAGTACTTC. The genes are TRBV6-6 and TRBJ2-7; D tentatively reads TRBD1 or TRBD2 (6 bases each). This CDR3 contains 16 residues. CDR1 MNHNY and CDR2 SVGAGI come from the germline V gene (reference sequence). Trimming removed 0 bases from V and 0 bases from J, with 12 bases in between.